This T cell receptor beta chain was retrieved from a study of CD8+CD57+ T cells in acquired aplastic anemia. For sequencing, patients were chosen who had shown expansion of CD8+CD57+ cells by flow cytometry. J lost 6 bases, V lost 5 bases, and 8 bases had no gene match. The CDR3 runs 15 residues. Germline V gives CDR1 LNHDA, CDR2 SQIVND (reference sequence). Researchers used genomic DNA as the template to profile TCR beta VDJ and CDR3. TCRdb processed the reads anew with MiXCR; each CDR3 protein has one entry. This table holds fewer than 80,000 distinct CDR3 sequences, around 70% found once. The specimen sequenced was sorted CD4+, CD8+, or CD8+CD57+ T cells (not recorded which) from PBMCs. The clonotype comes from a human donor with aplastic anemia. The chain combines TRBV19 with TRBJ2-1; 9 bases line up with TRBD1. As DNA, the CDR3 is TGTGCCAGTAGTCCCTACCGGGACAGGGTCAATGAGCAGTTCTTC. It is translated as CASSPYRDRVNEQFF.